The clone carrying this T cell receptor beta chain has only a few counts. Its cognate antigen is unknown. The sample belongs to a study of identical twins. Study-level findings and limits: Fewer insertions marked abundant cord blood beta clonotypes; young adult naive trended weakly, memory not at all.

The CDR3 runs 13 residues. Germline loops: CDR1 DFQATT, CDR2 SNEGSKA (reference sequence). The V and J ends lost 3 bases and 4 bases respectively, with 11 bases between them. Unique molecular identifiers were present on the cDNA, which also gained a universal primer site by template switching. TCRdb independently ran MiXCR on the 5' RACE reads; one entry per CDR3 protein. The table records 450,000 or so distinct CDR3 sequences, roughly an eighth of them present only once. These records were also assigned to another study, of yellow fever vaccine responses in identical twins.

V and J are TRBV20-1 and TRBJ2-3, with D tentatively TRBD1 (6 bases). The source material was CD4+ T cells sorted from blood. This receptor was identified in a woman aged 18-29 years in good health. This CDR3 is CSARRGFADTQYF. DNA for the CDR3: TGCAGTGCTAGGAGGGGGTTCGCAGATACGCAGTATTTT.